This TCR beta chain appears in the sequencing data of a study of T cell clonotyping in hematopoietic cell transplantation. Per germline, CDR1 SGDLS and CDR2 YYNGEE. The CDR3 has 16 residues. V dropped 3 bases and J dropped 0 bases, with 15 bases sitting between them. The data were produced by immunoSEQ multiplex PCR, yet TCRdb's version contains in-frame clones alone and is incomplete. The sample carries roughly 12,000 clones, around 93% recorded once. This chain links TRBV9 with TRBJ1-2; a weak D match, TRBD1 (5 bases). The clonotype was recovered from a woman in her fifties or sixties in good health. Some clones in this sample may be carry-over from other donors' samples. The sequenced material came from peripheral blood mononuclear cells. The CDR3 DNA follows: TGTGCCAGCAGCGAGACGGTGACAGCCTCTAACTATGGCTACACCTTC. This encodes CASSETVTASNYGYTF.